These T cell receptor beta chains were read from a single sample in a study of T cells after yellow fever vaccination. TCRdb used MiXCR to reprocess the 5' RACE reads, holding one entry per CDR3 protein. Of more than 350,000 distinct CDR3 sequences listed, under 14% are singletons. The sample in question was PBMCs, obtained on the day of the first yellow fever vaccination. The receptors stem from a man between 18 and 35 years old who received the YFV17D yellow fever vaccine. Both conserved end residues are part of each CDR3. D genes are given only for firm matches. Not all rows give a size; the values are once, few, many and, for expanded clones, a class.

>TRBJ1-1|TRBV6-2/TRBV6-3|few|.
TGTGCCAGCAGTAAATATAAAGGCACTGAAGCTTTCTTT
CASSKYKGTEAFF
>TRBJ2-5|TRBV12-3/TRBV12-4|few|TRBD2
TGTGCCAGCACCCCGGGGGCGGGGGGGTGGGAGACCCAGTACTTC
CASTPGAGGWETQYF
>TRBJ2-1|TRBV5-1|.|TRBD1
TGCGCCAGCAGCTCACAGGGGGCGGTTTCGAATGAGCAGTTCTTC
CASSSQGAVSNEQFF
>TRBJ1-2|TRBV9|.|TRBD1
TGTGCCAGCAGCGTAGGGCAGGGGGCCCACTATGGCTACACCTTC
CASSVGQGAHYGYTF
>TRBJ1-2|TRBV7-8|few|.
TGTGCCAGCAGCCAAACAGGGTTGGGATATGGCTACACCTTC
CASSQTGLGYGYTF
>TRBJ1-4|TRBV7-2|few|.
TGTGCCAGCAGCCTTAGGATCAGGTTGGGGGAAAAACTGTTTTTT
CASSLRIRLGEKLFF
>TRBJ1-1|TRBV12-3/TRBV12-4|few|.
TGTGCCAGCAGTTTAAACCGGGGGCTTACGAACACTGAAGCTTTCTTT
CASSLNRGLTNTEAFF
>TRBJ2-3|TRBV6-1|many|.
TGTGCCAGCAGCCTTACCGACAGCACAGATACGCAGTATTTT
CASSLTDSTDTQYF
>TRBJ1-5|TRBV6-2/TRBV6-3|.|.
TGTGCCAGCAATTCATGGACCAATCAGCCCCAGCATTTT
CASNSWTNQPQHF
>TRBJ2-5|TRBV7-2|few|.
TGTGCCAGCAGCTTACAAGAAGGGGAGACCCAGTACTTC
CASSLQEGETQYF
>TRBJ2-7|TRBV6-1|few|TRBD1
TGTGCCAGCTTCCCAGACCGGGACAGGGGTCGCGAGCAGTACTTC
CASFPDRDRGREQYF
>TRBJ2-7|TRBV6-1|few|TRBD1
TGTGCCAGCAGGCGCATCGACAGGGGCGGGCAGTACTTC
CASRRIDRGGQYF
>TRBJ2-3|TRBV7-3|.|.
TGTGCCAGCAGCGAACCGTTCGGGCCAGAACGGGATACGCAGTATTTT
CASSEPFGPERDTQYF
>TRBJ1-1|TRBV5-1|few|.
TGCGCCAGCAGCTTGCAGGGGAATATGAACACTGAAGCTTTCTTT
CASSLQGNMNTEAFF
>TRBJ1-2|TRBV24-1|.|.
TGTGCCACCAGTCTCTCGACAGGAGCCTATGGCTACACCTTC
CATSLSTGAYGYTF
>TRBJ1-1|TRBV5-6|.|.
TGTGCCAGCAGCCGAAATCCGGGGGGCACTGAAGCTTTCTTT
CASSRNPGGTEAFF
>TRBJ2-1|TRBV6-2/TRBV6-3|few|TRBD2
TGTGCCAGTAGAGCGGGGGGGCTATCCTACAATGAGCAGTTCTTC
CASRAGGLSYNEQFF
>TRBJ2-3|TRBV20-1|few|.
TGCAGTGCCCGAGTCACAGATACGCAGTATTTT
CSARVTDTQYF
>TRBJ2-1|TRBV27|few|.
TGTGCCAGCAGCCCCCTCCGCTATAATGAGCAGTTCTTC
CASSPLRYNEQFF
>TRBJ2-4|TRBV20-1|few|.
TGCAGTGCTTCCGCTTTAGCCAAAAACATTCAGTACTTC
CSASALAKNIQYF
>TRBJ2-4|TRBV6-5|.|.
TGTGCCAGGATGGGGGGAGTGAACATTCAGTACTTC
CARMGGVNIQYF
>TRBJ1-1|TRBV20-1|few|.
TGCAGTGCTACCCATCGGGACATGAACACTGAAGCTTTCTTT
CSATHRDMNTEAFF
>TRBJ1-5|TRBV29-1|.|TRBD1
TGCAGTATAACAGGGGGGAGAGATCAGCCCCAGCATTTT
CSITGGRDQPQHF
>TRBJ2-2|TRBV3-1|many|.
TGTGCCAGCAGCCGGGGGGCGAACACCGGGGAGCTGTTTTTT
CASSRGANTGELFF
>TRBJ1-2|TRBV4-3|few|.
TGCGCCAGCAGCCCTTCTTCGGATCTGAACTATGGCTACACCTTC
CASSPSSDLNYGYTF
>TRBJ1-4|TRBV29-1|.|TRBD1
TGCAGCGCCCAGGGACAGGGGAACGAAAAACTGTTTTTT
CSAQGQGNEKLFF
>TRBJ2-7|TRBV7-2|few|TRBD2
TGTGCCAGCAGCGAGGGGACTAGCGGGGGTAACGAGCAGTACTTC
CASSEGTSGGNEQYF
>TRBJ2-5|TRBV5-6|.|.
TGTGCCAGCAGCGGAGACAACAATAGAGGGGGCCAGTACTTC
CASSGDNNRGGQYF
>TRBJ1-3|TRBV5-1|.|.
TGCGCCAGCAGCTCTTCGGGCTCTGGAAACACCATATATTTT
CASSSSGSGNTIYF
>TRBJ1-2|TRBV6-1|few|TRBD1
TGTGCCAGCAGTATGGGACAGGACCCCTACTATGGCTACACCTTC
CASSMGQDPYYGYTF
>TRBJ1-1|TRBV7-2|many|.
TGTGCCAGCAGCCCCGGGAGGGTCAAAGCTTTCTTT
CASSPGRVKAFF
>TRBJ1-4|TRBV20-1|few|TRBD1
TGCAGTGCTAACAGACAGGGGTCTAATGAAAAACTGTTTTTT
CSANRQGSNEKLFF
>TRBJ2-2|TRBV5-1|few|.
TGCGCCAGCAGCTTATTACCCTACAGCGGGGAGCTGTTTTTT
CASSLLPYSGELFF
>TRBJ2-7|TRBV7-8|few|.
TGTGCCAGCAGCTTGGGGACTTATAGCTCCTACGAGCAGTACTTC
CASSLGTYSSYEQYF
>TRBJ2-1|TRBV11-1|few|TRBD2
TGTGCCAGCAGCTTAGTCGGCGGGGGGGCCCGCTCCTACAATGAGCAGTTCTTC
CASSLVGGGARSYNEQFF
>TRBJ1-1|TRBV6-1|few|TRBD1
TGTGCCAGCAGAGACGCAGGGGGCACTGAAGCTTTCTTT
CASRDAGGTEAFF
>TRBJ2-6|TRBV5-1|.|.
TGCGCCAGCAGCGCGCCGGTCTCTGGGGCCAACGTCCTGACTTTC
CASSAPVSGANVLTF
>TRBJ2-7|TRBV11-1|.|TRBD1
TGTGCCAGCAGCTTTGTCGGACAGGACTACGAGCAGTACTTC
CASSFVGQDYEQYF
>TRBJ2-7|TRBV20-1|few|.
TGCAGTGCAAGAGGCCGGGTAGCTCCCTACGAGCAGTACTTC
CSARGRVAPYEQYF
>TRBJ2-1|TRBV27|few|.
TGTGCCAGCACCCCTTGGGGTAGACGGGGTTATGAGCAGTTCTTC
CASTPWGRRGYEQFF
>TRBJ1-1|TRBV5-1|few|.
TGCGCCAGCAGGCAACGCCGGGACTACGGAGGCGCTTTCTTT
CASRQRRDYGGAFF
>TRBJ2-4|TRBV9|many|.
TGTGCCAGCAGCCCAGGGGTGGCCAAAAACATTCAGTACTTC
CASSPGVAKNIQYF
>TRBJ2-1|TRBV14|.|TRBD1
TGTGCCAGCAGCCCTATTCGGACAGGCTACAATGAGCAGTTCTTC
CASSPIRTGYNEQFF
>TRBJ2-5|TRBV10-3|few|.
TGTGCCATCAGTGGAACGGGACGACGAGAGACCCAGTACTTC
CAISGTGRRETQYF
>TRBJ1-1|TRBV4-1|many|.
TGCGCCAGCAGCCAAGGGTTTTCGGGCACTGAAGCTTTCTTT
CASSQGFSGTEAFF